The next 29 T cell receptor beta chains were all read from a single sample in a study of T-cell reconstitution after alpha-beta-depleted transplantation in children. Library preparation (for TCRbeta) was performed with unique molecular identifiers. Using its own MiXCR run on the PCR reads, TCRdb lists one record per CDR3 protein. In the table there are some 530,000 distinct CDR3 sequences, 9.5% to 15% of which are singletons. Sequenced here: PBMCs from the stem cell graft donor, sampled from the stem cell graft. These TCRs come from a human donor who donated a stem cell graft to a child with combined immunodeficiency.

Many counts were recorded for this clonotype. V and J are TRBV29-1 and TRBJ2-2; 9 bases are shared with TRBD2. CDR3 length equals 12 residues. Germline CDR1 is SQVTM and CDR2 is ANQGSEA. With 6 bases clipped from V and 4 bases from J, the junction kept 0 bases outside the gene matches. The CDR3 region has the DNA TGCAGCGTACTAGCGGGCACCGGGGAGCTGTTTTTT. Protein: CSVLAGTGELFF.

The V gene is TRBV6-1, the J gene TRBJ2-7; D gene uncertain. The V gene lost 5 bases and the J gene lost 2 bases, with 16 bases spanning the gap. CDR1 is MNHNS and CDR2 is SASEGT in the germline V gene. CDR3 length: 15 residues. CDR3 in DNA: TGTGCCAGCAGTCCCGAGGCCTACAGACCCTACGAGCAGTACTTC. Protein product: CASSPEAYRPYEQYF.

This clonotype was seen ten or more times. The rearrangement links TRBV12-3 or TRBV12-4 to TRBJ2-1, with 11 bases aligning to TRBD2. Trimming took 6 bases from V and 0 from J; bases not matched to a gene: 7. The CDR3 consists of 17 residues. CDR3 region: CASSRWTSGSSYNEQFF. CDR3 in DNA: TGTGCCAGCAGCCGTTGGACTAGCGGGTCCTCCTACAATGAGCAGTTCTTC.

This clonotype was detected ten times or more. The rearrangement joins TRBV12-3 or TRBV12-4 to TRBJ1-5; 8 bases match TRBD1. Unmatched junction bases numbered 5, after V lost 6 bases and J lost 4 bases. CDR3 length: 14 amino acids. The CDR3 DNA sequence: TGTGCCAGCAGCATACAGGGGGGGAATCAGCCCCAGCATTTT. Its translation: CASSIQGGNQPQHF.

This clonotype has more than one count but fewer than ten. The V gene is TRBV9, the J gene TRBJ2-5; possibly TRBD1 for D (7 bases). V was clipped by 0 bases and J by 5 bases, with 14 bases between them. Looked up from germline, CDR1 is SGDLS and CDR2 is YYNGEE. The CDR3 length is 15 residues. In DNA form, the CDR3 reads TGTGCCAGCAGCGTAGTCGGAGGGGGCGGTGAGACCCAGTACTTC. Translating gives CASSVVGGGGETQYF.

The chain uses TRBV20-1 and TRBJ1-1, with D unclear. The V gene lost 2 bases and the J gene lost 3 bases, with 10 bases spanning the gap. The germline V gene encodes CDR1 DFQATT and CDR2 SNEGSKA (reference sequence). The CDR3 has 13 residues. The CDR3 DNA follows: TGCAGTGCTAGACAGTCGTTGGACACTGAAGCTTTCTTT. Protein sequence: CSARQSLDTEAFF.

The chain recombines TRBV12-3 or TRBV12-4 with TRBJ1-1; perhaps TRBD1 as D (6 bases). Trimming removed 5 bases from V and 1 base from J, with 14 bases in between. The CDR3 has 15 amino acids. The CDR3 spells CASSLPGHQNTEAFF. For the CDR3, the DNA is TGTGCCAGCAGTCTACCGGGACACCAGAACACTGAAGCTTTCTTT.

In its sample, this clonotype was seen a few times. Relative to the germline gene, one junction end is altered; a read error may explain this. V and J are TRBV7-7 and TRBJ2-1; D call uncertain. CDR1 SSHAT and CDR2 FNYEAQ come from the germline V gene (reference sequence). This CDR3 has 15 amino acids. CDR3 coding DNA: TGTGCTAGCAGCAGATACGGGCCCCGGGACAATGAGCAGTTCTTC. Translation: CASSRYGPRDNEQFF.

This clonotype was counted at least ten times. This chain links TRBV5-1 with TRBJ2-5; D unresolved. Germline CDR1 is SGHRS and CDR2 is YFSETQ. The CDR3 is made up of 15 amino acids. Trimming shortened V by 0 bases and J by 5 bases, and 14 bases separated the two germline ends. The CDR3 DNA is TGCGCCAGCAGCTTGGGAGGTTTAACTGTGGAGACCCAGTACTTC. Its protein is CASSLGGLTVETQYF.

This clonotype came up many times. V is TRBV5-1 and J is TRBJ2-3; D uncertain. Germline CDR1 is SGHRS and CDR2 is YFSETQ. The CDR3 extends over 14 amino acids. V shed 7 bases and J shed 1 base, with 13 bases lying between them. The DNA for the CDR3 is TGCGCCAGCGGAACTAAATGGGGCACAGATACGCAGTATTTT. Encoded protein: CASGTKWGTDTQYF. Looking up the rest from reference TRBV5-1 and TRBJ2-3 gives the full variable domain: KAGVTQTPRYLIKTRGQQVTLSCSPISGHRSVSWYQQTPGQGLQFLFEYFSETQRNKGNFPGRFSGRQFSNSRSEMNVSTLELGDSALYLCASGTKWGTDTQYFGPGTRLTVL.

This clonotype was seen ten or more times. This chain links TRBV6-5 with TRBJ1-2, with TRBD1 identical over 8 bases. The CDR3 totals 15 residues. Per germline, CDR1 MNHEY and CDR2 SVGAGI. V lost 0 bases to trimming and J lost 6 bases; unmatched junction nucleotides: 6. The CDR3 DNA is TGTGCCAGCAGTTACTCCATCGAGACAGGGGATGGCTACACCTTC. The encoded protein is CASSYSIETGDGYTF.

This clonotype has a count of ten or more. This chain connects TRBV24-1 to TRBJ2-5; 9 positions match TRBD1. Germline trimming cut 1 base from V and 5 bases from J; bases unmatched to any gene: 4. The CDR3 runs 15 residues. Germline-derived CDR1 and CDR2 are KGHDR and SFDVKD. The CDR3 DNA is TGTGCCACCAGTGATTTCGGGACAGGGAGCGAGACCCAGTACTTC. Translation: CATSDFGTGSETQYF.

The chain joins TRBV6-5 to TRBJ2-5; D is undetermined. With 0 bases removed from V and 0 bases from J, the gap between germline ends came to 14 bases. The CDR3 is 17 residues long. Per the germline V gene, CDR1 is MNHEY and CDR2 is SVGAGI. For the CDR3, the DNA is TGTGCCAGCAGTTACTCCCCCCAGGTCCTGTACCAAGAGACCCAGTACTTC. This encodes CASSYSPQVLYQETQYF.

The chain recombines TRBV18 with TRBJ2-1; TRBD1 matches at 8 bases. The CDR3 length is 16 residues. Germline trimming cut 0 bases from V and 4 bases from J; bases unmatched to any gene: 5. Germline assignment: CDR1 KGHSH and CDR2 LQKENI. The CDR3, as DNA: TGTGCCAGCTCACCACCGATGGGACAGGCGTACAATGAGCAGTTCTTC. It specifies CASSPPMGQAYNEQFF.

The chain links TRBV29-1 to TRBJ2-1, with a weak D call TRBD2 (6 bases). V dropped 3 bases and J dropped 9 bases, with 18 bases sitting between them. Per germline, CDR1 SQVTM and CDR2 ANQGSEA. The CDR3 sequence is 14 residues long. The CDR3 nucleotides are TGCAGCGTTGAGCCAGGTGCAGGGCGGGGTGAGCAGTTCTTC. It encodes CSVEPGAGRGEQFF.

This clonotype was observed at least ten times. The V and J genes are TRBV13 and TRBJ1-1, with unresolved D. CDR1 PRHDT and CDR2 FYEKMQ come from the germline V gene (reference sequence). V lost 5 bases, J lost 1 base, and 14 bases lay in between. CDR3 length: 15 residues. The CDR3 loop reads CASSPLREGNTEAFF. In DNA form, the CDR3 reads TGTGCCAGCAGCCCCCTACGAGAGGGGAACACTGAAGCTTTCTTT.

This clonotype was observed at least ten times. The chain carries TRBV4-2 and TRBJ2-3; maybe TRBD1 (7 bases). CDR3 size: 17 residues. The germline V gene encodes CDR1 LGHNA and CDR2 YNFKEQ. The V end lost 1 base, the J end lost 4 bases, and 18 bases lay between the germline ends. The CDR3 DNA reads as TGTGCCAGCAGCCAAGCTGTTGGACCCAGGGGGGCAGATACGCAGTATTTT. Translation: CASSQAVGPRGADTQYF.

The CDR3 protein is CSATQGREQYF. CDR3 DNA sequence: TGCAGTGCGACCCAGGGGCGCGAGCAGTACTTC. The V gene is TRBV20-1, the J gene TRBJ2-7, with a possible D match to TRBD1 (6 bases). There are 11 residues in the CDR3. The germline gives CDR1 DFQATT, CDR2 SNEGSKA (reference sequence). V was shortened by 6 bases and J by 6 bases, with 12 bases between the two germline ends.

This clonotype was found many times. The chain carries TRBV7-2 and TRBJ2-7, with 7 positions matching TRBD2. Germline lookup yields CDR1 SGHTA and CDR2 FQGNSA. The CDR3 is made up of 15 amino acids. The trim removed 1 base at V and 0 bases at J, leaving 3 bases unmatched. The CDR3: CASSLGGGSSYEQYF. DNA for the CDR3: TGTGCCAGCAGCTTAGGTGGCGGGAGCTCCTACGAGCAGTACTTC.

This clonotype showed up many times. The genes are TRBV6-5 and TRBJ2-3; a weak D match, TRBD2 (5 bases). Germline-derived CDR1 and CDR2 are MNHEY and SVGAGI. The CDR3 totals 14 residues. V lost 2 bases, J lost 3 bases, and 9 bases lay in between. CDR3 coding DNA: TGTGCCAGCAGTTACAGTCCGGGAACAGATACGCAGTATTTT. This gives the protein CASSYSPGTDTQYF.

This clonotype was seen a few times. This sequence joins TRBV6-1 and TRBJ1-5; D gene uncertain. This CDR3 has 17 amino acids. V was pared by 7 bases and J by 5 bases, with 24 bases between. Germline V gene sequence: CDR1 MNHNS, CDR2 SASEGT. The CDR3 reads CASMAPHLGLVDQPQHF. For the CDR3, the DNA is TGTGCCAGCATGGCCCCACATTTGGGGTTGGTAGATCAGCCCCAGCATTTT.

The chain has TRBV7-9 and TRBJ2-4; 8 nucleotides match TRBD2. V lost 3 bases, J lost 1 base, and 5 bases stayed unmatched. The CDR3 is 16 amino acids. Looked up from germline, CDR1 is SEHNR and CDR2 is FQNEAQ (reference sequence). The CDR3 DNA is TGTGCCAGCAGCTTTTATAGCGGGGTGGCCAAAAACATTCAGTACTTC. Translated: CASSFYSGVAKNIQYF. Combining the CDR3 with reference TRBV7-9 and TRBJ2-4 gives the whole variable domain DTGVSQNPRHKITKRGQNVTFRCDPISEHNRLYWYRQTLGQGPEFLTYFQNEAQLEKSRLLSDRFSAERPKGSFSTLEIQRTEQGDSAMYLCASSFYSGVAKNIQYFGAGTRLSVL.

The chain joins TRBV5-6 to TRBJ2-2; D perhaps matches TRBD1 (6 bases). V gave up 4 bases and J gave up 5 bases, with 21 bases separating them. The CDR3 runs to 17 residues. Germline V gene sequence: CDR1 SGHDT, CDR2 YYEEEE. The CDR3 sequence is CASSPDHRAARTGELFF. DNA for the CDR3: TGTGCCAGCAGCCCCGATCACAGGGCTGCGAGGACCGGGGAGCTGTTTTTT.

This clonotype was seen more than once but under ten times. The rearrangement joins TRBV12-3 or TRBV12-4 to TRBJ2-3; TRBD2 agrees at 10 bases. V lost 4 bases to trimming and J lost 7 bases; unmatched junction nucleotides: 8. CDR3 length: 15 residues. CDR3 in amino acids: CASSSGLAADYTQYF. The CDR3 DNA follows: TGTGCCAGCAGTTCCGGACTAGCGGCGGATTATACGCAGTATTTT.

This clonotype appeared many times. The chain links TRBV29-1 to TRBJ2-3; a weak D match, TRBD1 (5 bases). The CDR3 is 13 amino acids. The V and J ends lost 6 bases and 3 bases respectively, with 13 bases between them. In germline, CDR1 is SQVTM, CDR2 ANQGSEA. CDR3 sequence reads: CSVKGRVTDTQYF. CDR3 in DNA: TGCAGCGTAAAAGGCAGGGTAACAGATACGCAGTATTTT.

The chain recombines TRBV12-1 with TRBJ2-1; TRBD1, the table's D call, lacks a check against the DNA. TRBV12-1 is an annotated pseudogene. This CDR3 is 21 amino acids long. DNA for the CDR3: TGTGCCAGCAGCTTGGAAGGTCGGGACAGGGGTGTGTTGTGGCGTAAGAATGAGCAGTTCTTC. As protein: CASSLEGRDRGVLWRKNEQFF.

The sample holds a few counts of this clonotype. The gene calls are TRBV7-2 and TRBJ2-5; 7 bases are shared with TRBD1. This CDR3 contains 15 residues. Germline trimming cut 8 bases from V and 4 bases from J; bases unmatched to any gene: 13. The germline V gene has CDR1 SGHTA and CDR2 FQGNSA. The CDR3 is CASETGLMGGETQYF. CDR3 nucleotides: TGTGCCAGCGAGACAGGGCTAATGGGCGGAGAGACCCAGTACTTC.

The chain couples TRBV6-1 to TRBJ2-5; D might be TRBD1 (5 bases). V was pared by 7 bases and J by 2 bases, with 11 bases between. CDR1 and CDR2 from the germline V gene are MNHNS and SASEGT. CDR3 length: 13 amino acids. CDR3 amino acids: CASIGALQETQYF. The CDR3 coding sequence is TGTGCCAGCATAGGGGCATTACAAGAGACCCAGTACTTC.

This clonotype was observed many times. J is TRBJ2-7 and V is TRBV4-2, with D possibly called TRBD1 or TRBD2 (5 bases each). The CDR3 runs to 17 residues. The V gene lost 7 bases and the J gene lost 3 bases, with 25 bases spanning the gap. Germline V gene sequence: CDR1 LGHNA, CDR2 YNFKEQ. The CDR3 nucleotides read TGTGCCAGCACCCATAGTACAGAGGGGACCGAGAGCTACGAGCAGTACTTC. It specifies CASTHSTEGTESYEQYF.